Sequencing of this T cell receptor (beta chain) was carried out in a study of blood T cell repertoires in COVID-19. On the study more broadly: From T cells, B-cell-depleted T cells, or PBMCs came the material, which was cDNA or gDNA.

In this sample, this clone turned up a few times. Original processing methods: Estimation of nucleated cell counts was performed using reference gene primer amplification. Using immunoSEQ multiplex PCR, the repertoire was profiled, and TCRdb retains in-frame clones only, with some absent. Clone size and V and J calls were adopted from that table, with D and trimming inferred from the DNA. Of nearly 350,000 clones in the sample, approximately 89% are singletons; the top ten hold less than 3.5%. CDR3 length: 13 amino acids. V lost 2 bases and J lost 7, with 14 bases in between. Germline CDR1 and CDR2: SQVTM and ANQGSEA.

V is TRBV29-1 and J is TRBJ1-2; the D gene is possibly TRBD1 (5 bases). Sample: peripheral blood. This receptor was taken from a woman aged 18-35 years who had recovered from COVID-19. The CDR3, as DNA: TGCAGCGTTGAAAAGGGCAGGGTGACTGGCTACACCTTC. This translates into CSVEKGRVTGYTF.